A selection of T cell receptor beta chains follows, all from one sample in a study of vaccination and CD4 T cells after COVID-19. No cognate antigen is known for these TCRs. TCRdb analysed the PCR reads with MiXCR anew, one entry per CDR3 protein. This table holds about 11,000 distinct CDR3 sequences, 25% to 30% found once. The sequenced sample was CD4+ T cells from blood, cultured in vitro. Receptors originate from a human donor in good health. Both conserved end residues are part of each CDR3. A D gene is named only where the DNA matches it firmly. The size field is filled for only some rows; it gives once, few, many or a size class.

CDR3aa: CASSREGNYGYTF; CDR3nt: TGCGCCAGCAGCCGGGAGGGGAACTATGGCTACACCTTC; abundance: few; d_gene: .; j_gene: TRBJ1-2; v_gene: TRBV5-1
CDR3aa: CSASDRGSTNEKLFF; CDR3nt: TGCAGTGCTAGTGACAGGGGGAGTACTAATGAAAAACTGTTTTTT; abundance: once; d_gene: TRBD1; j_gene: TRBJ1-4; v_gene: TRBV20-1
CDR3aa: CARSPLLGNGQFF; CDR3nt: TGTGCCAGAAGCCCGCTGCTCGGGAATGGGCAGTTCTTC; abundance: .; d_gene: .; j_gene: TRBJ2-1; v_gene: TRBV5-3
CDR3aa: CASIEQGPGNEQFF; CDR3nt: TGTGCCAGCATTGAGCAGGGTCCGGGCAATGAGCAGTTCTTC; abundance: few; d_gene: .; j_gene: TRBJ2-1; v_gene: TRBV2
CDR3aa: CASSPRGRSNTGELFF; CDR3nt: TGTGCCAGCAGCCCTAGAGGACGGTCGAACACCGGGGAGCTGTTTTTT; abundance: hyperexpanded; d_gene: .; j_gene: TRBJ2-2; v_gene: TRBV7-9
CDR3aa: CSARGTGDTEAFF; CDR3nt: TGCAGTGCTAGAGGGACAGGGGACACTGAAGCTTTCTTT; abundance: few; d_gene: TRBD1; j_gene: TRBJ1-1; v_gene: TRBV20-1
CDR3aa: CASSSPGGHTEAFF; CDR3nt: TGTGCCAGCAGCTCCCCTGGGGGCCACACTGAAGCTTTCTTT; abundance: .; d_gene: .; j_gene: TRBJ1-1; v_gene: TRBV5-4
CDR3aa: CASSFTLPGTSGRIGSEQFF; CDR3nt: TGTGCCAGCAGCTTTACCTTACCAGGGACTAGCGGGAGGATAGGTAGTGAGCAGTTCTTC; abundance: .; d_gene: TRBD2; j_gene: TRBJ2-1; v_gene: TRBV7-2
CDR3aa: CASTEWTSLSYEQYF; CDR3nt: TGTGCCAGCACCGAATGGACTTCTCTCTCCTACGAGCAGTACTTC; abundance: .; d_gene: .; j_gene: TRBJ2-7; v_gene: TRBV28
CDR3aa: CASSQSGGPTYEQYF; CDR3nt: TGCGCCAGCAGCCAATCAGGTGGACCTACCTACGAGCAGTACTTC; abundance: .; d_gene: .; j_gene: TRBJ2-7; v_gene: TRBV4-3
CDR3aa: CASSPRTDSGELFF; CDR3nt: TGTGCCAGCAGTCCCCGGACAGATTCCGGGGAGCTGTTTTTT; abundance: few; d_gene: .; j_gene: TRBJ2-2; v_gene: TRBV6-4
CDR3aa: CASSQAPGLSSGNTIYF; CDR3nt: TGCGCCAGCAGCCAGGCACCGGGACTGAGCTCTGGAAACACCATATATTTT; abundance: few; d_gene: .; j_gene: TRBJ1-3; v_gene: TRBV4-3
CDR3aa: CAIMDRENIQYF; CDR3nt: TGTGCCATCATGGACCGAGAAAACATTCAGTACTTC; abundance: .; d_gene: .; j_gene: TRBJ2-4; v_gene: TRBV10-3
CDR3aa: CASSFLAGGPSYEQYF; CDR3nt: TGCGCCAGCAGCTTTCTAGCGGGAGGGCCATCCTACGAGCAGTACTTC; abundance: few; d_gene: TRBD2; j_gene: TRBJ2-7; v_gene: TRBV5-1
CDR3aa: CSARDLRTSVGEQYF; CDR3nt: TGCAGTGCTAGAGATCTAAGGACTAGTGTCGGCGAGCAGTACTTC; abundance: few; d_gene: TRBD2; j_gene: TRBJ2-7; v_gene: TRBV20-1
CDR3aa: CATKQTATADTQYF; CDR3nt: TGTGCCACTAAACAAACCGCGACCGCAGATACGCAGTATTTT; abundance: .; d_gene: .; j_gene: TRBJ2-3; v_gene: TRBV10-3
CDR3aa: CATGGTSRLGTDTQYF; CDR3nt: TGTGCCACAGGTGGGACTAGCCGTCTCGGCACAGATACGCAGTATTTT; abundance: .; d_gene: TRBD2; j_gene: TRBJ2-3; v_gene: TRBV24-1
CDR3aa: CSARDPWAGGETQYF; CDR3nt: TGCAGTGCTAGAGACCCGTGGGCCGGAGGAGAGACCCAGTACTTC; abundance: .; d_gene: .; j_gene: TRBJ2-5; v_gene: TRBV20-1
CDR3aa: CSARDPYRGGASYEQYF; CDR3nt: TGCAGTGCTAGAGATCCATACAGGGGAGGGGCCTCCTACGAGCAGTACTTC; abundance: .; d_gene: .; j_gene: TRBJ2-7; v_gene: TRBV20-1
CDR3aa: CSARRDPNSPLHF; CDR3nt: TGCAGTGCTCGCAGGGACCCTAATTCACCCCTCCACTTT; abundance: .; d_gene: .; j_gene: TRBJ1-6; v_gene: TRBV20-1
CDR3aa: CASSSYNRGLYGYTF; CDR3nt: TGTGCCAGCAGCTCGTATAACAGGGGACTCTATGGCTACACCTTC; abundance: .; d_gene: TRBD1; j_gene: TRBJ1-2; v_gene: TRBV7-2
CDR3aa: CASSPRANVLTF; CDR3nt: TGTGCCAGCAGCCCCCGGGCCAACGTCCTGACTTTC; abundance: few; d_gene: .; j_gene: TRBJ2-6; v_gene: TRBV6-1
CDR3aa: CASSLRRAGVRDEQFF; CDR3nt: TGTGCCAGCAGCTTAAGGCGCGCGGGAGTACGGGATGAGCAGTTCTTC; abundance: .; d_gene: TRBD2; j_gene: TRBJ2-1; v_gene: TRBV7-3
CDR3aa: CASSSDSPGLGEQYF; CDR3nt: TGTGCCAGCAGTTCGGACAGTCCGGGACTAGGCGAGCAGTACTTC; abundance: .; d_gene: TRBD2; j_gene: TRBJ2-7; v_gene: TRBV27
CDR3aa: CASSFDLGAVSYEQYF; CDR3nt: TGTGCCAGCAGTTTCGATCTGGGGGCAGTCTCCTACGAGCAGTACTTC; abundance: .; d_gene: .; j_gene: TRBJ2-7; v_gene: TRBV28
CDR3aa: CAIEGSGTYNEQFF; CDR3nt: TGTGCCATTGAGGGAAGCGGTACCTACAATGAGCAGTTCTTC; abundance: .; d_gene: .; j_gene: TRBJ2-1; v_gene: TRBV7-2
CDR3aa: CATKRGGETQYF; CDR3nt: TGTGCCACCAAGAGGGGGGGAGAGACCCAGTACTTC; abundance: few; d_gene: .; j_gene: TRBJ2-5; v_gene: TRBV12-3/TRBV12-4